These 20 T cell receptor beta chains originate from one sample sequenced in a study of T cells after yellow fever vaccination. One entry per CDR3 protein results from TCRdb running MiXCR on the 5' RACE reads. The sample comprises about 74,000 distinct CDR3 sequences, more than 5.5% of which are singletons, and roughly 35% rests with the top ten. Material: CD8+ T cells sorted from PBMCs, obtained more than 4 days after the first yellow fever vaccination. Receptors were obtained from a man aged 18-30 years who received the YFV17D yellow fever vaccine.

The CDR3 coding sequence is TGTGCCAGCAGCGCAGGGTGGGGGAGCTACAATGAGCAGTTCTTC. Protein product: CASSAGWGSYNEQFF. V is TRBV7-6 and J is TRBJ2-1; D could derive from TRBD1 or TRBD2 (5 bases each). There are 15 residues in the CDR3. Germline values: CDR1 SGHVS, CDR2 FNYEAQ. Trimming removed 5 bases at V and 3 bases at J, with 14 bases between.

The V gene is TRBV15, the J gene TRBJ2-2, with D possibly being TRBD1 or TRBD2 (5 bases each). CDR1 LNHNV and CDR2 YYDKDF come from the germline V gene (reference sequence). Trimming took off 3 bases at V and 5 bases at J, with 13 bases between the two ends. This CDR3 is 15 amino acids long. CDR3 amino acids: CATSSRAEGTGELFF. The CDR3 coding sequence is TGTGCCACCAGCAGCCGGGCCGAGGGGACCGGGGAGCTGTTTTTT.

V gene TRBV2 combines with J gene TRBJ2-5; possibly TRBD2 for D (6 bases). CDR1 and CDR2 (germline): SNHLY, FYNNEI. Trimming took off 6 bases at V and 0 bases at J, with 17 bases between the two ends. The CDR3 runs to 16 residues. The CDR3 region is CASSQSHGEDQETQYF. Written as DNA, the CDR3 is TGTGCCAGCAGCCAATCCCACGGGGAGGACCAAGAGACCCAGTACTTC. Drawing the rest from reference TRBV2 and TRBJ2-5, the complete variable domain is EPEVTQTPSHQVTQMGQEVILRCVPISNHLYFYWYRQILGQKVEFLVSFYNNEISEKSEIFDDQFSVERPDGSNFTLKIRSTKLEDSAMYFCASSQSHGEDQETQYFGPGTRLLVL.

CDR3 in amino acids: CASSQAGGQPQHF. The CDR3 DNA sequence: TGTGCCAGCAGCCAAGCGGGGGGTCAGCCCCAGCATTTT. The chain is built from TRBV3-1 and TRBJ1-5; TRBD1 is a possible D gene (5 bases). Trimming shortened V by 1 base and J by 6 bases, and 7 bases separated the two germline ends. Germline lookup yields CDR1 LGHDT and CDR2 YNNKEL (reference sequence). This CDR3 comprises 13 residues.

This clonotype came up many times. This chain connects TRBV2 to TRBJ2-3; D is uncertain. This CDR3 is 14 amino acids long. Per the germline V gene, CDR1 is SNHLY and CDR2 is FYNNEI. V was clipped by 1 base and J by 6 bases, with 11 bases between them. Here the CDR3 DNA reads TGTGCCAGCAGTGAAGTGCCAGGATGGGATACGCAGTATTTT. Protein sequence: CASSEVPGWDTQYF.

The table lists this clonotype with a few counts. The chain joins TRBV4-3 to TRBJ2-1, with 7 positions matching TRBD1. The V and J ends lost 3 bases and 3 bases, in that order; junction bases with no gene match: 5. This CDR3 comprises 15 residues. From germline, CDR1 is LGHNA and CDR2 YSLEER. As DNA, the CDR3 is TGCGCCAGCAGCCATTCGGGACAGAGCTACAATGAGCAGTTCTTC. This codes for CASSHSGQSYNEQFF.

CDR3 DNA: TGTGCCATCAGGTCGAAGGGGGGCGGGTATTCGGACACTGAAGCTTTCTTT. Its translation: CAIRSKGGGYSDTEAFF. This sequence joins TRBV10-3 and TRBJ1-1; tentatively, D is TRBD1 (6 bases). The germline V gene encodes CDR1 ENHRY and CDR2 SYGVKD. V was shortened by 6 bases and J by 3 bases, with 23 bases between the two germline ends. The CDR3 length is 17 residues.

The chain has TRBV18 and TRBJ1-5, with D tentatively TRBD1 (5 bases). The germline CDR1 and CDR2 sequences are KGHSH and LQKENI. This CDR3 contains 17 residues. Trimming left V 4 bases short and J 0 bases short, with 16 bases between. The CDR3 region is CASSLPGGTDSNQPQHF. The CDR3 DNA reads TGTGCCAGCTCACTCCCAGGAGGGACGGATAGCAATCAGCCCCAGCATTTT.

A few counts support this clonotype. This sequence joins TRBV20-1 and TRBJ2-7; possible D gene TRBD1, 6 bases. Germline V gene lookup returns CDR1 DFQATT and CDR2 SNEGSKA (reference sequence). The length of the CDR3 is 12 residues. The V end lost 0 bases, the J end lost 3 bases, and 6 bases lay between the germline ends. DNA of the CDR3: TGCAGTGCTAGAGAAGGGGGCTACGAGCAGTACTTC. It codes for CSAREGGYEQYF.

This clonotype was detected many times. This chain joins TRBV4-2 and TRBJ2-7, with 9 bases fitting TRBD1. This CDR3 comprises 16 residues. Germline V lookup: CDR1 LGHNA, CDR2 YNFKEQ. J was trimmed by 5 bases and V by 4 bases; bases with no gene match: 12. The CDR3: CASSPSQGQGLHEQYF. DNA of the CDR3: TGTGCCAGCAGCCCCTCTCAGGGACAGGGTCTCCACGAGCAGTACTTC.

This clonotype occurred a few times. This chain links TRBV11-3 with TRBJ2-7; the match to TRBD1 covers 10 bases. The CDR3 contains 15 residues. The germline V gene encodes CDR1 SGHNT and CDR2 YENEEA. V trimming: 5 bases; J trimming: 3 bases; junction bases outside the gene matches: 7. Written as DNA, the CDR3 is TGTGCCAGCAGCCTCGGACAGGGGGGGCACTACGAGCAGTACTTC. Protein sequence: CASSLGQGGHYEQYF.

There are many counts of this clonotype. This CDR3 is CASSAPGRDVNEQFF. DNA for the CDR3: TGTGCCAGCAGCGCCCCGGGCCGAGACGTGAATGAGCAGTTCTTC. This rearrangement joins TRBV9 to TRBJ2-1; no definite D call. This CDR3 region has 15 residues. V was trimmed by 3 bases and J by 7 bases, leaving 17 bases between them. Germline loops: CDR1 SGDLS, CDR2 YYNGEE.

In its sample, this clonotype was seen many times. The J gene is TRBJ1-1, the V gene TRBV11-2; D possibly corresponds to TRBD1 (5 bases). The CDR3 runs to 15 residues. V dropped 1 base and J dropped 5 bases, with 14 bases sitting between them. Looked up from germline, CDR1 is SGHAT and CDR2 is FQNNGV. CDR3 bases: TGTGCCAGCAGCTTAGCGATGGGGGGTTGGACTGAAGCTTTCTTT. Residues: CASSLAMGGWTEAFF.

This clonotype was detected many times. V gene TRBV6-6 combines with J gene TRBJ2-7, with D possibly being TRBD2 (5 bases). CDR1 is MNHNY and CDR2 is SVGAGI in the germline V gene (reference sequence). The V end lost 2 bases, the J end lost 5 bases, and 10 bases lay between the germline ends. This CDR3 comprises 13 residues. The DNA of the CDR3 is TGTGCCAGCAGTTACAGCGTGAGGGACGAGCAGTACGTC. Residues: CASSYSVRDEQYV.

The chain joins TRBV7-6 to TRBJ1-1, with D possibly TRBD1 on 6 matching bases. Germline CDR1 is SGHVS and CDR2 is FNYEAQ. The V end was cut by 5 bases, the J end by 1 base, with 17 bases between. This CDR3 contains 16 residues. The CDR3 loop is CASSRGGPGANTEAFF. CDR3 in DNA: TGTGCCAGCAGCAGGGGGGGGCCCGGAGCGAACACTGAAGCTTTCTTT.

V and J are TRBV4-2 and TRBJ1-2; D is unresolved. The CDR3 runs to 17 residues. The germline CDR1 and CDR2 sequences are LGHNA and YNFKEQ. V lost 3 bases and J lost 0, with 17 bases in between. CDR3 protein: CASSHDPIRVSNYGYTF. CDR3 bases: TGTGCCAGCAGCCATGACCCAATCCGGGTTTCTAACTATGGCTACACCTTC.

In this sample, this clonotype turned up many times. J is TRBJ2-5 and V is TRBV4-1; weak D call: TRBD1 (6 bases). This CDR3 contains 15 residues. Trimming pared 0 bases from V and 4 bases from J, leaving 12 bases between. Per the germline V gene, CDR1 is MGHRA and CDR2 is YSYEKL. CDR3 sequence (DNA): TGCGCCAGCAGCCAAGACCGGGCACAGGGAGAGACCCAGTACTTC. This encodes CASSQDRAQGETQYF.

This clonotype has at least ten counts. The J gene is TRBJ2-1, the V gene TRBV4-3; D unresolved. Germline lookup yields CDR1 LGHNA and CDR2 YSLEER. Trimming removed 1 base at V and 0 bases at J, with 7 bases between. This CDR3 contains 15 residues. The CDR3 DNA follows: TGCGCCAGCAGCCAAGGAAGGGTCTCCTACAATGAGCAGTTCTTC. Its translation is CASSQGRVSYNEQFF.

Ten or more counts support this clonotype. The V gene is TRBV5-1, the J gene TRBJ2-3; 8 bases agree with TRBD1. From germline, CDR1 is SGHRS and CDR2 YFSETQ. V shed 0 bases and J 14 bases; nucleotides not matched to a gene: 2. The CDR3 has 11 residues. For the CDR3, the DNA is TGCGCCAGCAGCTTGGGACAGGGGTGGTATTTT. As protein: CASSLGQGWYF.

This clonotype was counted at least ten times. The chain is built from TRBV6-5 and TRBJ2-1, with D perhaps matching TRBD2 (5 bases). V shed 2 bases and J shed 1 base, with 9 bases lying between them. Germline CDR1 reads MNHEY; CDR2 reads SVGAGI. The CDR3 totals 15 residues. The CDR3 coding sequence is TGTGCCAGCAGTTACCGGGGTCGATCCTACAATGAGCAGTTCTTC. It translates to CASSYRGRSYNEQFF.